This TCR beta chain appears in the sequencing data of a study of blood T cell repertoires in COVID-19. Study information: Specimens from acute and convalescent COVID-19 originated in the United States, Italy and Spain. The cDNA or gDNA used as material had been derived from T cells, B-cell-depleted T cells, or PBMCs.

The CDR3 length is 15 residues. The germline gives CDR1 SGHRS, CDR2 YFSETQ. V was pared by 0 bases and J by 3 bases, with 4 bases of the junction left unmatched. Authors' data handling: The assay estimated nucleated cells by amplifying reference gene primers. Sequenced by immunoSEQ multiplex PCR; TCRdb stores in-frame clones only, minus some. V, J and clone size were drawn from that table, and D and trimming were deduced from the DNA. The sample has about 84,000 clones, more than 75% seen once. Sample: peripheral blood. The rearrangement links TRBV5-1 to TRBJ1-1, with 8 bases lining up with TRBD1. The source of this sequence is a man between 65 and 85 years old with acute or convalescent COVID-19. CDR3 bases: TGCGCCAGCAGCTTGGAGGCGGGACAGGACACTGAAGCTTTCTTT. It encodes CASSLEAGQDTEAFF. Full variable domain (outside the CDR3, taken from reference TRBV5-1 and TRBJ1-1): KAGVTQTPRYLIKTRGQQVTLSCSPISGHRSVSWYQQTPGQGLQFLFEYFSETQRNKGNFPGRFSGRQFSNSRSEMNVSTLELGDSALYLCASSLEAGQDTEAFFGQGTRLTVV.